Listed below are T cell receptor beta chains from one sample, sequenced in a study of OX40 agonist ivuxolimab in advanced cancers. TCRdb keeps only in-frame clones here, not all; method: immunoSEQ multiplex PCR. The repertoire holds around 68,000 clones, with around 86% as singletons. The sequencing used CD4+ or CD8+ T cells sorted from blood, collected in a trial of the OX40 agonist ivuxolimab. These receptors were taken from an adult with an advanced solid tumor such as melanoma, head and neck, liver or kidney cancer. CDR3s include the opening cysteine and the closing phenylalanine or tryptophan. The D gene is left open where the match is weak. A clone size is listed for some rows: how often the clone was seen (once, few, many), or a class if it is expanded.

once,.,TRBV7-9,TRBJ2-7,TGTGCCAGCAGCTTAACCAGCGAGCAGTACTTC,CASSLTSEQYF
.,.,TRBV4-1,TRBJ2-7,TGCGCCAGCAGCCCCCATGGTGGAGGGGGAGACTACGAGCAGTACTTC,CASSPHGGGGDYEQYF
.,TRBD1,TRBV5-1,TRBJ2-7,TGCGCCAGCAGCTCAGGACAGGCCACCTACGAGCAGTACTTC,CASSSGQATYEQYF
once,.,TRBV21-1,TRBJ1-1,TGTGCCAGCAGCAAAGCAGGAGGGGTGGATTGCGGCACTGAAGCTTTCTTT,CASSKAGGVDCGTEAFF
.,.,TRBV20-1,TRBJ2-7,TGCAGTGCGAGCCACTACGAGCAGTACTTC,CSASHYEQYF
.,TRBD2,TRBV10-1,TRBJ2-3,TGCGCCAGCAGTGAAGCGCTAGCGGGCACAGATACGCAGTATTTT,CASSEALAGTDTQYF
.,TRBD1,TRBV11-2,TRBJ1-1,TGTGCCAGCAGCTTGGACAGGGAGACTGAAGCTTTCTTT,CASSLDRETEAFF
.,.,TRBV9,TRBJ1-2,TGTGCCAGCAGCGTAGACGGACGCCAGTCCGGCTACACCTTC,CASSVDGRQSGYTF
.,.,TRBV5-4,TRBJ2-1,TGTGCCAGCAGCTTGGATCAGAGCTCCTACAATGAGCAGTTCTTC,CASSLDQSSYNEQFF
few,TRBD1,TRBV10-1,TRBJ1-5,TGCGCCAGCAGTTTAAGAAACCGGGACAGAATTAACAATCAGCCCCAGCATTTT,CASSLRNRDRINNQPQHF
once,TRBD2,TRBV9,TRBJ2-1,TGTGCCAGCAGCGTACATTTCTCGGGAGGGGATGAGCAGTTCTTC,CASSVHFSGGDEQFF
.,TRBD2,TRBV18,TRBJ2-3,TGTGCCAGCTCACCGGCACTAGCGGGGAGCACAGATACGCAGTATTTT,CASSPALAGSTDTQYF
.,.,TRBV5-1,TRBJ1-4,TGCGCCAGCAGTCAAGGGTATGGAGAAAAACTGTTTTTT,CASSQGYGEKLFF
.,TRBD2,TRBV4-1,TRBJ2-7,TGCGCCAGCAGCCAAGATCGTGGCGGGAGTTACGAGCAGTACTTC,CASSQDRGGSYEQYF
.,.,TRBV28,TRBJ2-1,TGTGCCAGCAGTCTGGGGACCAACAATGAGCAGTTCTTC,CASSLGTNNEQFF
.,.,TRBV6-1,TRBJ2-7,TGTGCCAGCTTCAAAGATCAAACCTACGAGCAGTACTTC,CASFKDQTYEQYF
.,.,TRBV6-5,TRBJ2-1,TGTGCCAGCAGTTCTCCAGACTTGTACAATGAGCAGTTCTTC,CASSSPDLYNEQFF
.,.,TRBV20-1,TRBJ1-1,TGCAGTGCTAGTACGAACACTGAAGCTTTCTTT,CSASTNTEAFF
.,.,TRBV18,TRBJ2-3,TGTGCCAGCTCACCGTCCCGGGCAGATACGCAGTATTTT,CASSPSRADTQYF
.,TRBD2,TRBV27,TRBJ2-2,TGTGCCAGCAGTTGGGGGCTAGCGGGTAGATACGGGGAGCTGTTTTTT,CASSWGLAGRYGELFF